The 17 T cell receptor beta chains presented below share a single source sample, sequenced in a study of cytomegalovirus exposure and HLA in healthy donors. Use of 60 Vbeta and 13 Jbeta primers characterized the PCR. This table comes from immunoSEQ multiplex PCR, and its TCRdb copy is limited to in-frame clones, with some not included. The sample's table shows some 140,000 clones. Sequencing was carried out using PBMCs. The origin of the receptors is a woman between 40 and 50 years old in good health and CMV-seronegative.

The genes are TRBV11-1 and TRBJ1-1, with D unresolved. V was trimmed by 2 bases and J by 0 bases, leaving 16 bases between them. The CDR3 has 17 amino acids. Per the germline V gene, CDR1 is SGHAT and CDR2 is FQDESV (reference sequence). In nucleotides, the CDR3 is TGTGCCAGCAGCTTACTTTGGGGAGCCAATTTGAACACTGAAGCTTTCTTT. Translated: CASSLLWGANLNTEAFF.

The chain recombines TRBV6-1 with TRBJ2-7; 7 bases map to TRBD1. V dropped 0 bases and J dropped 9; count of bases not matched to a gene: 14. Germline V CDR1 and CDR2: MNHNS, SASEGT. The CDR3 runs 16 residues. CDR3 nucleotide sequence: TGTGCCAGCAGTGAAGCGGGCACAGGGGTTGTGTCTCGGCAGTACTTC. Its protein product is CASSEAGTGVVSRQYF.

This rearrangement joins TRBV18 to TRBJ2-1; 7 nucleotides agree with TRBD2. This CDR3 has 14 amino acids. From germline, CDR1 is KGHSH and CDR2 LQKENI. V trimming: 8 bases; J trimming: 4 bases; junction bases outside the gene matches: 8. CDR3 sequence: CASNPSGAYNEQFF. CDR3 sequence (DNA): TGTGCCAGCAACCCCAGCGGGGCTTACAATGAGCAGTTCTTC.

V and J are TRBV7-9 and TRBJ2-1; TRBD1 aligns across 10 bases. J was trimmed by 1 base and V by 8 bases; bases with no gene match: 11. Germline CDR1 and CDR2: SEHNR and FQNEAQ (reference sequence). The CDR3 has 17 residues. The CDR3 DNA sequence: TGTGCCAGCGGCCGAGGGTGGGGACAGGGGTCCTACAATGAGCAGTTCTTC. Translated: CASGRGWGQGSYNEQFF.

This chain uses TRBV7-9 with TRBJ2-7, with 8 bases identical to TRBD2. Per the germline V gene, CDR1 is SEHNR and CDR2 is FQNEAQ (reference sequence). CDR3 length equals 14 residues. After removal of 7 bases from V and 5 bases from J, the junction contained 10 bases not matched to a gene. The CDR3 here is CASTRAGASNEQYF. CDR3 DNA sequence: TGTGCCAGCACCAGAGCGGGGGCGTCCAACGAGCAGTACTTC.

This chain links TRBV19 with TRBJ1-1; D is possibly TRBD1 (6 bases). CDR3 size: 14 residues. With 7 bases removed from V and 3 bases from J, the gap between germline ends came to 15 bases. Per the germline V gene, CDR1 is LNHDA and CDR2 is SQIVND (reference sequence). The CDR3 reads CASNRDNGDTEAFF. In DNA, the CDR3 is TGTGCCAGTAATCGGGACAATGGGGACACTGAAGCTTTCTTT.

V gene TRBV7-8 combines with J gene TRBJ1-5, with 10 bases fitting TRBD1. This CDR3 contains 16 residues. The germline V gene has CDR1 SGHVS and CDR2 FQNEAQ. V trimming: 5 bases; J trimming: 2 bases; junction bases outside the gene matches: 6. The CDR3 protein is CASSHAGTGGNQPQHF. Here the CDR3 DNA reads TGTGCCAGCAGCCATGCCGGGACAGGGGGCAATCAGCCCCAGCATTTT. Together with reference TRBV7-8 and TRBJ1-5, the CDR3 gives the full variable domain: GAGVSQSPRYKVAKRGQDVALRCDPISGHVSLFWYQQALGQGPEFLTYFQNEAQLDKSGLPSDRFFAERPEGSVSTLKIQRTQQEDSAVYLCASSHAGTGGNQPQHFGDGTRLSIL.

This chain joins TRBV7-9 and TRBJ1-1; D unclear. The CDR3 runs 13 residues. CDR1 is SEHNR, CDR2 FQNEAQ, per germline (reference sequence). The V gene lost 2 bases and the J gene lost 1 base, with 5 bases spanning the gap. The CDR3 DNA reads as TGTGCCAGCAGCTTACAAAAGAACACTGAAGCTTTCTTT. Translating gives CASSLQKNTEAFF.

V is TRBV4-3 and J is TRBJ2-3, with 16 bases fitting TRBD2. J lost 5 bases, V lost 0 bases, and 5 bases had no gene match. The CDR3 contains 18 residues. The germline V gene has CDR1 LGHNA and CDR2 YSLEER. The CDR3 sequence is CASSQDRGLAGGEDTQYF. Here the CDR3 DNA reads TGCGCCAGCAGCCAAGATCGGGGACTAGCGGGGGGGGAAGATACGCAGTATTTT.

The chain recombines TRBV7-3 with TRBJ1-1, with D uncertain. The CDR3 has 13 residues. Germline V gene lookup returns CDR1 SGHTA and CDR2 FQGTGA. Between the trimmed V and J ends, which lost 5 bases and 11 bases, there was a span of 18 bases. CDR3 amino acids: CASSTSPGTGAFF. Here the CDR3 DNA reads TGTGCCAGCAGCACATCGCCGGGTACCGGGGCTTTCTTT.

The chain has TRBV7-9 and TRBJ1-5, with 9 bases identical to TRBD1. The ends lost 4 bases at V and 5 bases at J; junction bases unmatched: 3. Per the germline V gene, CDR1 is SEHNR and CDR2 is FQNEAQ (reference sequence). The CDR3 is 14 amino acids. CDR3 protein: CASSSQGAHQPQHF. In nucleotides, the CDR3 is TGTGCCAGCAGCTCACAGGGGGCTCATCAGCCCCAGCATTTT.

V and J are TRBV29-1 and TRBJ1-2; D perhaps matches TRBD1 (6 bases). Per the germline V gene, CDR1 is SQVTM and CDR2 is ANQGSEA. The CDR3 length is 13 residues. With 2 bases removed from V and 6 bases from J, the gap between germline ends came to 13 bases. In DNA form, the CDR3 reads TGCAGCGTTGAAAACAGGGATCAAAATGGCTACACCTTC. Translating gives CSVENRDQNGYTF.

The gene calls are TRBV7-9 and TRBJ1-5; 7 bases are shared with TRBD1. CDR3 size: 17 residues. Looked up from germline, CDR1 is SEHNR and CDR2 is FQNEAQ (reference sequence). V trimming: 2 bases; J trimming: 6 bases; junction bases outside the gene matches: 13. CDR3 in amino acids: CASSLSVTGIGSQPQHF. The CDR3 coding sequence is TGTGCCAGCAGCTTAAGCGTGACAGGGATAGGGAGTCAGCCCCAGCATTTT.

The chain employs TRBV4-3 and TRBJ2-7; D is unresolved. The CDR3 length is 15 residues. Germline CDR1 reads LGHNA; CDR2 reads YSLEER. V was shortened by 0 bases and J by 2 bases, with 11 bases between the two germline ends. CDR3 sequence: CASSQDFTVAYEQYF. The CDR3 DNA sequence: TGCGCCAGCAGCCAAGATTTCACAGTCGCCTACGAGCAGTACTTC.

The chain employs TRBV7-2 and TRBJ1-3, with no clear D. Trimming stripped 0 bases from V and 0 bases from J, with 6 bases between. CDR3 size: 15 residues. Germline assignment: CDR1 SGHTA and CDR2 FQGNSA. CDR3 residues: CASSLAAVSGNTIYF. CDR3 sequence (DNA): TGTGCCAGCAGCTTAGCCGCAGTCTCTGGAAACACCATATATTTT.

V is TRBV5-1 and J is TRBJ2-7, with D possibly matching TRBD2 (7 bases). The CDR3 is 15 residues long. Trimming left V 4 bases short and J 2 bases short, with 16 bases between. The germline gives CDR1 SGHRS, CDR2 YFSETQ. For the CDR3, the DNA is TGCGCCAGCAGCCCTTTGGGGGGGCAGGCCTACGAGCAGTACTTC. This sequence encodes CASSPLGGQAYEQYF. Supplemented by reference TRBV5-1 and TRBJ2-7, the full variable domain reads KAGVTQTPRYLIKTRGQQVTLSCSPISGHRSVSWYQQTPGQGLQFLFEYFSETQRNKGNFPGRFSGRQFSNSRSEMNVSTLELGDSALYLCASSPLGGQAYEQYFGPGTRLTVT.

The gene calls are TRBV19 and TRBJ1-2, with 8 nucleotides matching TRBD1. Looked up from germline, CDR1 is LNHDA and CDR2 is SQIVND (reference sequence). V lost 3 bases to trimming and J lost 7 bases; unmatched junction nucleotides: 7. The CDR3 extends over 14 amino acids. The DNA for the CDR3 is TGTGCCAGTAGTATTTCCAGGGGGCAAGCTGGCTACACCTTC. It codes for CASSISRGQAGYTF.